This entry lists 25 T cell receptor beta chains sequenced from one sample in a study of blood T cell repertoires in COVID-19. Sequencing used immunoSEQ multiplex PCR; TCRdb keeps in-frame clones, though not all of them. The repertoire holds over 400,000 clones, 86% seen once, with around 1.4% in the top ten. The sample comprised peripheral blood. The receptors come from a woman aged 25 to 45 with active or convalescent COVID-19.

The rearrangement links TRBV13 to TRBJ2-3; 10 bases are shared with TRBD2. CDR3 length equals 15 residues. The germline gives CDR1 PRHDT, CDR2 FYEKMQ (reference sequence). J gave up 5 bases and V 5 bases, and 7 bases lay outside the gene matches. The CDR3 DNA sequence: TGTGCCAGCAGCCCCGGACTAGCGGATCAAGATACGCAGTATTTT. The encoded protein is CASSPGLADQDTQYF.

The V gene is TRBV30, the J gene TRBJ1-3; tentative D call: TRBD1 (5 bases). The CDR3 covers 13 residues. V was clipped by 2 bases and J by 4 bases, with 9 bases between them. Germline V gene data show CDR1 as GTSNPN and CDR2 as SVGIG (reference sequence). The CDR3, as DNA: TGTGCCTGGAGTCCGGGACTAGGAAACACCATATATTTT. This sequence encodes CAWSPGLGNTIYF.

J is TRBJ2-3 and V is TRBV11-2, with 10 bases identical to TRBD2. CDR1 SGHAT and CDR2 FQNNGV come from the germline V gene. J was trimmed by 6 bases and V by 2 bases; bases with no gene match: 5. This CDR3 contains 15 residues. The CDR3 DNA reads TGTGCCAGCAGCTTAAGCGGGGGGGCCGGGGATACGCAGTATTTT. Its translation is CASSLSGGAGDTQYF.

This clone was counted once. This rearrangement joins TRBV9 to TRBJ1-3; tentatively, D is TRBD1 (5 bases). In germline, CDR1 is SGDLS, CDR2 YYNGEE. The V gene lost 3 bases and the J gene lost 7 bases, with 14 bases spanning the gap. This CDR3 has 14 amino acids. Here the CDR3 reads CASSASWGGNTIYF. The DNA for the CDR3 is TGTGCCAGCAGCGCGAGCTGGGGGGGGAACACCATATATTTT.

This clone was detected once. The V and J genes are TRBV18 and TRBJ2-1, with D uncertain. This CDR3 region has 16 residues. The V end lost 0 bases, the J end lost 0 bases, and 9 bases lay between the germline ends. Germline CDR1 reads KGHSH; CDR2 reads LQKENI. Here the CDR3 DNA reads TGTGCCAGCTCACCACCGCGGAGCAGCTCCTACAATGAGCAGTTCTTC. It translates to CASSPPRSSSYNEQFF.

The chain employs TRBV11-2 and TRBJ1-3, with 7 bases identical to TRBD1. The ends lost 0 bases at V and 0 bases at J; junction bases unmatched: 11. Germline V gene lookup returns CDR1 SGHAT and CDR2 FQNNGV. This CDR3 is 19 amino acids long. The chain's CDR3 is CASSLDARGQMGSGNTIYF. For the CDR3, the DNA is TGTGCCAGCAGCTTAGATGCGAGGGGGCAGATGGGCTCTGGAAACACCATATATTTT.

The chain has TRBV7-2 and TRBJ1-2; 10 nucleotides agree with TRBD1. This CDR3 spans 14 amino acids. V dropped 2 bases and J dropped 9; count of bases not matched to a gene: 6. The germline V gene has CDR1 SGHTA and CDR2 FQGNSA. Written as DNA, the CDR3 is TGTGCCAGCAGCTTATCCTGGACAGGGGGAAGCTACACCTTC. Its translation is CASSLSWTGGSYTF.

The chain joins TRBV9 to TRBJ2-1; perhaps TRBD2 as D (5 bases). This CDR3 has 18 amino acids. The germline V gene has CDR1 SGDLS and CDR2 YYNGEE. The V end was cut by 2 bases, the J end by 10 bases, with 28 bases between. DNA of the CDR3: TGTGCCAGCAGCGTCACCCCCTCCCTGGACTTACTACTAGGCGAGCAGTTCTTC. As protein: CASSVTPSLDLLLGEQFF.

The chain links TRBV30 to TRBJ1-5, with 8 bases identical to TRBD1. Germline CDR1 reads GTSNPN; CDR2 reads SVGIG (reference sequence). V was pared by 2 bases and J by 5 bases, with 14 bases of the junction left unmatched. This CDR3 contains 17 residues. The CDR3 protein is CAWSLPTQGGFDQPQHF. The CDR3 bases are TGTGCCTGGAGTCTCCCCACACAGGGGGGATTTGATCAGCCCCAGCATTTT.

The CDR3 coding sequence is TGTGCCAGCAGTGTATGGTCAGGGGGAGAGCCCCAGCATTTT. It yields the protein CASSVWSGGEPQHF. The rearrangement links TRBV2 to TRBJ1-5; 7 nucleotides line up with TRBD1. The trim removed 4 bases at V and 8 bases at J, leaving 8 bases unmatched. The germline CDR1 and CDR2 sequences are SNHLY and FYNNEI. The CDR3 is 14 amino acids.

This chain uses TRBV25-1 with TRBJ1-3; D not certain. The CDR3 has 15 residues. Looked up from germline, CDR1 is MGHDK and CDR2 is SYGVNS. V dropped 4 bases and J dropped 0 bases, with 10 bases sitting between them. CDR3 DNA sequence: TGTGCCAGCAGTGGAGGAGAGGACTCTGGAAACACCATATATTTT. Protein sequence: CASSGGEDSGNTIYF.

This clone was seen more than once but under ten times. The chain uses TRBV2 and TRBJ1-2; D is unclear. The CDR3 loop spans 13 amino acids. CDR1 and CDR2 (germline): SNHLY, FYNNEI. V was trimmed by 3 bases and J by 2 bases, leaving 7 bases between them. The CDR3: CASSEWQNYGYTF. CDR3 nucleotide sequence: TGTGCCAGCAGTGAGTGGCAGAACTATGGCTACACCTTC.

This clone was picked up one time. The J gene is TRBJ2-3, the V gene TRBV30; TRBD2 might be the D (6 bases). Germline V gives CDR1 GTSNPN, CDR2 SVGIG (reference sequence). This CDR3 is 17 amino acids long. The V gene lost 3 bases and the J gene lost 2 bases, with 21 bases spanning the gap. The CDR3 DNA sequence: TGTGCCTGGAGGGAGAAGGGACTTCTAAATCTCACAGATACGCAGTATTTT. This encodes CAWREKGLLNLTDTQYF.

The rearrangement uses TRBV2 and TRBJ1-5, with TRBD1 matching 9 bases. V gave up 3 bases and J gave up 0 bases; unmatched junction bases: 12. The V gene's germline CDR1 is SNHLY and CDR2 FYNNEI. The CDR3 has 19 amino acids. CDR3 bases: TGTGCCAGCAGTGAGACCCAGGGACAGGGTTCGATTAGCAATCAGCCCCAGCATTTT. This translates into CASSETQGQGSISNQPQHF. Complete variable domain (other parts from reference TRBV2 and TRBJ1-5): EPEVTQTPSHQVTQMGQEVILRCVPISNHLYFYWYRQILGQKVEFLVSFYNNEISEKSEIFDDQFSVERPDGSNFTLKIRSTKLEDSAMYFCASSETQGQGSISNQPQHFGDGTRLSIL.

This clone has just one count. J is TRBJ2-7 and V is TRBV20-1; a weak D match, TRBD1 (6 bases). CDR3 length: 14 amino acids. The germline gives CDR1 DFQATT, CDR2 SNEGSKA (reference sequence). V gave up 3 bases and J gave up 0 bases, with 12 bases separating them. Here the CDR3 reads CSASKGGFSYEQYF. The DNA of the CDR3 is TGCAGTGCTAGTAAAGGGGGTTTCTCCTACGAGCAGTACTTC.

This chain uses TRBV3-1 (or the pseudogene TRBV3-2) with TRBJ2-3; the D is unclear. V was trimmed by 4 bases and J by 2 bases, leaving 7 bases between them. CDR3 length: 13 residues. Germline CDR1 reads LGHDT; CDR2 reads YNNKEL (reference sequence). The CDR3 sequence: CASSRKHTDTQYF. In DNA, the CDR3 is TGTGCCAGCAGCCGAAAGCACACAGATACGCAGTATTTT.

The chain combines TRBV6-6 with TRBJ2-7, with D possibly TRBD2 on 5 matching bases. The germline gives CDR1 MNHNY, CDR2 SVGAGI (reference sequence). V shed 5 bases and J shed 6 bases, with 14 bases lying between them. CDR3 length: 13 amino acids. The CDR3 protein is CASSASEGTEQYF. The DNA of the CDR3 is TGTGCCAGCAGTGCCTCCGAGGGCACCGAGCAGTACTTC.

In nucleotides, the CDR3 is TGTGCCAGCAGCTTGGAGACAGGATATAATTCACCCCTCCACTTT. Encoded protein: CASSLETGYNSPLHF. The chain recombines TRBV5-4 with TRBJ1-6; D perhaps matches TRBD1 (6 bases). With 0 bases removed from V and 4 bases from J, the gap between germline ends came to 8 bases. Germline lookup yields CDR1 SGHNT and CDR2 YYREEE (reference sequence). The CDR3 is made up of 15 amino acids.

With respect to this clone: The sample has other DNA sequences that encode this CDR3 too. The rearrangement links TRBV19 to TRBJ1-1, with 7 bases lining up with TRBD1. Germline values: CDR1 LNHDA, CDR2 SQIVND (reference sequence). V lost 5 bases to trimming and J lost 1 base; unmatched junction nucleotides: 4. The CDR3 sequence is 14 residues long. The CDR3 nucleotides are TGTGCCAGTAGTGTGGGACAGACGAACACTGAAGCTTTCTTT. Its protein is CASSVGQTNTEAFF.

The chain recombines TRBV19 with TRBJ2-7; D ambiguous. The V and J ends lost 1 base and 6 bases respectively, with 13 bases between them. Germline V gene data show CDR1 as LNHDA and CDR2 as SQIVND (reference sequence). This CDR3 spans 14 amino acids. CDR3 loop: CASSIGALGIEQYF. The CDR3 DNA reads TGTGCCAGTAGTATAGGGGCGCTGGGTATCGAGCAGTACTTC.

This chain links TRBV25-1 with TRBJ1-3; D is undetermined. Per the germline V gene, CDR1 is MGHDK and CDR2 is SYGVNS. The CDR3 consists of 13 residues. Trimming shortened V by 3 bases and J by 2 bases, and 5 bases separated the two germline ends. CDR3 sequence (DNA): TGTGCCAGCAGTGAGGCCCCTGGAAACACCATATATTTT. It translates to CASSEAPGNTIYF.

The rearrangement links TRBV10-1 to TRBJ1-1; a possible D gene is TRBD1 (6 bases). Germline CDR1 and CDR2: WNHNN and SYGVQD (reference sequence). Trimming removed 0 bases at V and 1 base at J, with 9 bases between. CDR3 size: 15 residues. CDR3 in amino acids: CASSESGHPNTEAFF. The CDR3 nucleotides are TGCGCCAGCAGTGAGTCGGGACACCCGAACACTGAAGCTTTCTTT.

The rearrangement joins TRBV6-5 to TRBJ2-3; 7 nucleotides match TRBD1. V trimming: 5 bases; J trimming: 6 bases; junction bases outside the gene matches: 5. The CDR3 spans 13 residues. Germline CDR1 is MNHEY and CDR2 is SVGAGI. The CDR3 sequence: CASSRTGVDTQYF. The CDR3 bases are TGTGCCAGCAGTAGAACAGGGGTCGATACGCAGTATTTT.

The chain joins TRBV5-4 to TRBJ1-2; 7 bases match TRBD1. The CDR3 length is 16 residues. With V trimmed by 4 bases and J by 0 bases, 9 bases remained unmatched. The V gene's germline CDR1 is SGHNT and CDR2 YYREEE (reference sequence). The CDR3 nucleotides are TGTGCCAGCAGCCCTGGACAGGCCCTCACTAACTATGGCTACACCTTC. Residues: CASSPGQALTNYGYTF.

This chain links TRBV15 with TRBJ2-2, with 13 nucleotides matching TRBD2. Germline V CDR1 and CDR2: LNHNV, YYDKDF (reference sequence). The CDR3 has 17 residues. Trimming removed 3 bases from V and 7 bases from J; junction bases left unmatched: 8. As DNA, the CDR3 is TGTGCCACCAGCAGGCCGGGACTAGCGGGATCAGACGGGGAGCTGTTTTTT. Translated, it gives CATSRPGLAGSDGELFF. The complete variable domain, with remaining parts taken from reference TRBV15 and TRBJ2-2, reads DAMVIQNPRYQVTQFGKPVTLSCSQTLNHNVMYWYQQKSSQAPKLLFHYYDKDFNNEADTPDNFQSRRPNTSFCFLDIRSPGLGDTAMYLCATSRPGLAGSDGELFFGEGSRLTVL.